The TCR beta chain described here comes from a study of blood T cell repertoires in COVID-19. Across the whole study: The samples span acute and convalescent COVID-19 from the United States, Italy and Spain. In each case, the material was cDNA or gDNA derived from T cells, B-cell-depleted T cells, or PBMCs.

Authors' processing steps: Nucleated cell counts were estimated from reference gene primer amplification. Profiling relied on immunoSEQ multiplex PCR, and the TCRdb table lists in-frame clones only, not all of them. That table furnishes V, J and clone size, whereas the DNA furnished D and trimming. The table records roughly 130,000 clones, about four fifths of them present only once. V dropped 4 bases and J dropped 9 bases, with 19 bases sitting between them. The germline V gene has CDR1 LGHDT and CDR2 YNNKEL (reference sequence). CDR3 length: 15 residues. This clone was detected only a few times. The receptor comes from a woman aged 55-75 years with acute or convalescent COVID-19. The sample comprised peripheral blood. The chain employs TRBV3-1 (or the pseudogene TRBV3-2) and TRBJ1-5; tentative D call: TRBD1 (6 bases). For the CDR3, the DNA is TGTGCCAGCAGCCCTGTTGGGGGGGCCGGCGGGCCCCAGCATTTT. Its translation is CASSPVGGAGGPQHF.